This is a list of T cell receptor beta chains from one sample in a study of blood T cell repertoires in COVID-19. Sequencing was performed with immunoSEQ multiplex PCR; in TCRdb, only in-frame clones are kept and a portion is missing. The sample holds 150,000 to 200,000 clones, roughly 84% seen once. The sequencing sample was made of peripheral blood. All receptors come from an elderly woman with active or convalescent COVID-19. Each CDR3 is given with its conserved first and last residue. Each record gives: V gene, clone size, D gene, J gene, CDR3 protein, CDR3 DNA. D genes are given only for firm matches. Rows may omit the clone size; those that give it use once, few, many or a size class.

v_gene: TRBV9; abundance: .; d_gene: TRBD1; j_gene: TRBJ2-6; CDR3aa: CASSMGQNSGANVLTF; CDR3nt: TGTGCCAGCAGCATGGGACAGAACTCTGGGGCCAACGTCCTGACTTTC
v_gene: TRBV11-2; abundance: .; d_gene: .; j_gene: TRBJ1-2; CDR3aa: CASSPGGGTYTF; CDR3nt: TGTGCCAGCAGCCCCGGGGGAGGGACCTACACCTTC
v_gene: TRBV2; abundance: .; d_gene: .; j_gene: TRBJ2-5; CDR3aa: CASSDGSQETQYF; CDR3nt: TGTGCCAGCAGTGATGGCAGCCAAGAGACCCAGTACTTC
v_gene: TRBV5-6; abundance: .; d_gene: TRBD2; j_gene: TRBJ2-1; CDR3aa: CASSGRVRNNEQFF; CDR3nt: TGTGCCAGCAGCGGGAGGGTGCGGAACAATGAGCAGTTCTTC
v_gene: TRBV2; abundance: .; d_gene: TRBD1; j_gene: TRBJ1-5; CDR3aa: CASTRDRGWQPQHF; CDR3nt: TGTGCCAGCACCCGGGACAGGGGGTGGCAGCCCCAGCATTTT
v_gene: TRBV5-1; abundance: .; d_gene: TRBD1; j_gene: TRBJ1-1; CDR3aa: CASSSGTGGYRAEAFF; CDR3nt: TGCGCCAGCTCCTCGGGGACAGGGGGCTACCGCGCTGAAGCTTTCTTT
v_gene: TRBV6-1; abundance: .; d_gene: .; j_gene: TRBJ1-1; CDR3aa: CASSESSGSNTEAFF; CDR3nt: TGTGCCAGCAGTGAATCATCAGGGTCAAACACTGAAGCTTTCTTT
v_gene: TRBV6-2/TRBV6-3; abundance: .; d_gene: TRBD1; j_gene: TRBJ1-1; CDR3aa: CASSYSVGTGMMNTEAFF; CDR3nt: TGTGCCAGCAGTTACTCTGTAGGGACAGGAATGATGAACACTGAAGCTTTCTTT
v_gene: TRBV6-6; abundance: .; d_gene: TRBD2; j_gene: TRBJ2-1; CDR3aa: CASSPIWTSGGYNEQFF; CDR3nt: TGTGCCAGCAGTCCTATTTGGACTAGCGGCGGATACAATGAGCAGTTCTTC
v_gene: TRBV18; abundance: .; d_gene: TRBD2; j_gene: TRBJ2-1; CDR3aa: CASSPLTGTSGSNYNEQFF; CDR3nt: TGTGCCAGCTCACCACTAACCGGGACTAGCGGGAGTAATTACAATGAGCAGTTCTTC
v_gene: TRBV27; abundance: .; d_gene: TRBD2; j_gene: TRBJ2-5; CDR3aa: CASRPGLALETQYF; CDR3nt: TGTGCCAGCAGACCGGGACTAGCGTTGGAGACCCAGTACTTC
v_gene: TRBV9; abundance: .; d_gene: TRBD2; j_gene: TRBJ2-5; CDR3aa: CASSVQGTSESETQYF; CDR3nt: TGTGCCAGCAGCGTCCAGGGGACTAGCGAATCGGAGACCCAGTACTTC
v_gene: TRBV2; abundance: once; d_gene: TRBD1; j_gene: TRBJ1-5; CDR3aa: CASGQGENQPQHF; CDR3nt: TGTGCCAGTGGACAGGGGGAAAATCAGCCCCAGCATTTT
v_gene: TRBV7-9; abundance: once; d_gene: .; j_gene: TRBJ2-1; CDR3aa: CASWDSGASYNEQFF; CDR3nt: TGTGCCAGCTGGGATAGCGGAGCCTCCTACAATGAGCAGTTCTTC
v_gene: TRBV19; abundance: .; d_gene: TRBD2; j_gene: TRBJ2-3; CDR3aa: CASSKGGRGTDTQYF; CDR3nt: TGTGCCAGCAGTAAGGGCGGGAGAGGGACAGATACGCAGTATTTT
v_gene: TRBV6-4; abundance: .; d_gene: .; j_gene: TRBJ1-2; CDR3aa: CASSAEGGYGYTF; CDR3nt: TGTGCCAGCAGTGCTGAAGGGGGCTATGGCTACACCTTC
v_gene: TRBV11-2; abundance: .; d_gene: .; j_gene: TRBJ1-2; CDR3aa: CASSLLVSQATNYGYTF; CDR3nt: TGTGCCAGCAGCTTATTAGTTTCGCAGGCAACTAACTATGGCTACACCTTC
v_gene: TRBV5-1; abundance: .; d_gene: TRBD1; j_gene: TRBJ1-4; CDR3aa: CASSLGQGNEKLFF; CDR3nt: TGCGCCAGCAGCTTAGGACAGGGTAATGAAAAACTGTTTTTT
v_gene: TRBV4-1; abundance: .; d_gene: .; j_gene: TRBJ2-7; CDR3aa: CASSLSNGGLGNEQYF; CDR3nt: TGCGCCAGCAGCCTCTCAAACGGGGGGCTTGGAAACGAGCAGTACTTC
v_gene: TRBV28; abundance: .; d_gene: TRBD1; j_gene: TRBJ2-3; CDR3aa: CASSFPFGTGLSGDTQYF; CDR3nt: TGTGCCAGCAGCTTCCCCTTCGGGACAGGGTTGAGTGGAGATACGCAGTATTTT
v_gene: TRBV5-1; abundance: .; d_gene: .; j_gene: TRBJ1-1; CDR3aa: CASSLMGQANTEAFF; CDR3nt: TGCGCCAGCAGCCTAATGGGACAAGCTAACACTGAAGCTTTCTTT
v_gene: TRBV7-6; abundance: .; d_gene: TRBD2; j_gene: TRBJ2-3; CDR3aa: CASSLGLAGGTDTQYF; CDR3nt: TGTGCCAGCAGCCTCGGACTAGCGGGGGGCACAGATACGCAGTATTTT
v_gene: TRBV6-5; abundance: .; d_gene: .; j_gene: TRBJ2-7; CDR3aa: CASSHLRVDPTEQYF; CDR3nt: TGTGCCAGCTCCCATTTGAGGGTGGACCCTACGGAGCAGTACTTC
v_gene: TRBV5-1; abundance: .; d_gene: TRBD2; j_gene: TRBJ2-3; CDR3aa: CASSLGSGKLDTQYF; CDR3nt: TGCGCCAGCAGCTTGGGTAGCGGGAAATTAGATACGCAGTATTTT
v_gene: TRBV7-9; abundance: once; d_gene: .; j_gene: TRBJ1-2; CDR3aa: CASSSVLDGYTF; CDR3nt: TGTGCCAGCAGCTCAGTCCTGGATGGCTACACCTTC
v_gene: TRBV4-2; abundance: .; d_gene: TRBD2; j_gene: TRBJ2-5; CDR3aa: CASSQRLGLAGQETQYF; CDR3nt: TGTGCCAGCAGTCAAAGACTGGGACTAGCGGGACAAGAGACCCAGTACTTC
v_gene: TRBV28; abundance: .; d_gene: TRBD1; j_gene: TRBJ1-2; CDR3aa: CASSLSDRAGYGYTF; CDR3nt: TGTGCCAGCAGTTTATCGGACAGGGCTGGGTATGGCTACACCTTC
v_gene: TRBV11-2; abundance: .; d_gene: .; j_gene: TRBJ2-5; CDR3aa: CASSPLGGAETQYF; CDR3nt: TGTGCCAGCAGCCCCTTGGGGGGAGCGGAGACCCAGTACTTC
v_gene: TRBV7-2; abundance: .; d_gene: TRBD2; j_gene: TRBJ2-3; CDR3aa: CASSPPGLAGVVDTQYF; CDR3nt: TGTGCCAGCAGCCCCCCCGGACTAGCGGGAGTAGTAGATACGCAGTATTTT
v_gene: TRBV18; abundance: .; d_gene: .; j_gene: TRBJ2-3; CDR3aa: CASSPLIFSGQITDTQYF; CDR3nt: TGTGCCAGCTCACCACTGATTTTTTCCGGACAGATCACAGATACGCAGTATTTT
v_gene: TRBV30; abundance: few; d_gene: TRBD1; j_gene: TRBJ1-2; CDR3aa: CAWMNRDSSYGYTF; CDR3nt: TGTGCCTGGATGAACCGGGACAGTTCATATGGCTACACCTTC
v_gene: TRBV5-4; abundance: .; d_gene: .; j_gene: TRBJ2-3; CDR3aa: CASSLRKTGKWNTQYF; CDR3nt: TGTGCCAGCAGCCTCAGAAAGACTGGAAAGTGGAATACGCAGTATTTT
v_gene: TRBV6-5; abundance: few; d_gene: .; j_gene: TRBJ2-7; CDR3aa: CASSRGIGRSYEQYF; CDR3nt: TGTGCCAGCAGCCGAGGGATCGGCAGATCCTACGAGCAGTACTTC
v_gene: TRBV5-4; abundance: .; d_gene: TRBD1; j_gene: TRBJ2-7; CDR3aa: CASSLATGGFLGEQYF; CDR3nt: TGTGCCAGCAGCTTGGCGACAGGGGGTTTCTTGGGGGAGCAGTACTTC
v_gene: TRBV18; abundance: .; d_gene: .; j_gene: TRBJ2-3; CDR3aa: CASSPSGDTQYF; CDR3nt: TGTGCCAGCTCACCATCGGGGGATACGCAGTATTTT
v_gene: TRBV18; abundance: .; d_gene: .; j_gene: TRBJ1-1; CDR3aa: CASSPVQGAEAFF; CDR3nt: TGTGCCAGCTCACCAGTTCAGGGCGCTGAAGCTTTCTTT
v_gene: TRBV5-6; abundance: .; d_gene: TRBD1; j_gene: TRBJ1-2; CDR3aa: CASSLLDRGQEGYTF; CDR3nt: TGTGCCAGCAGCTTGTTAGACAGGGGGCAGGAAGGCTACACCTTC
v_gene: TRBV27; abundance: few; d_gene: .; j_gene: TRBJ1-2; CDR3aa: CASSLGGEANYGYTF; CDR3nt: TGTGCCAGCAGTTTAGGAGGGGAGGCCAACTATGGCTACACCTTC
v_gene: TRBV29-1; abundance: .; d_gene: .; j_gene: TRBJ2-7; CDR3aa: CSARRAGSSYEQYF; CDR3nt: TGCAGCGCCCGGCGGGCAGGTAGCTCCTACGAGCAGTACTTC
v_gene: TRBV5-1; abundance: .; d_gene: TRBD1; j_gene: TRBJ2-3; CDR3aa: CASSLDGQAGTDTQYF; CDR3nt: TGCGCCAGCAGCTTGGACGGACAGGCCGGCACAGATACGCAGTATTTT
v_gene: TRBV11-3; abundance: .; d_gene: TRBD1; j_gene: TRBJ2-3; CDR3aa: CASSLTGADTQYF; CDR3nt: TGTGCCAGCAGCTTAACAGGGGCGGATACGCAGTATTTT
v_gene: TRBV5-6; abundance: .; d_gene: .; j_gene: TRBJ1-5; CDR3aa: CASSFPNQPQHF; CDR3nt: TGTGCCAGCAGCTTCCCGAATCAGCCCCAGCATTTT
v_gene: TRBV7-9; abundance: once; d_gene: .; j_gene: TRBJ2-1; CDR3aa: CASSLGQVSYNEQFF; CDR3nt: TGTGCCAGCAGCTTAGGACAAGTCTCCTACAATGAGCAGTTCTTC
v_gene: TRBV18; abundance: .; d_gene: .; j_gene: TRBJ1-4; CDR3aa: CASRGQFNEKLFF; CDR3nt: TGTGCCAGCCGCGGACAGTTTAATGAAAAACTGTTTTTT
v_gene: TRBV28; abundance: .; d_gene: TRBD1; j_gene: TRBJ2-5; CDR3aa: CASSFMGQGEETQYF; CDR3nt: TGTGCCAGCAGTTTTATGGGACAGGGGGAAGAGACCCAGTACTTC
v_gene: TRBV7-9; abundance: .; d_gene: .; j_gene: TRBJ2-6; CDR3aa: CASSFSGSWGANVLTF; CDR3nt: TGTGCCAGCAGCTTCTCCGGGTCTTGGGGGGCCAACGTCCTGACTTTC
v_gene: TRBV7-9; abundance: .; d_gene: TRBD1; j_gene: TRBJ1-3; CDR3aa: CASSRTGRGNTIYF; CDR3nt: TGTGCCAGCAGCCGGACAGGGCGTGGAAACACCATATATTTT
v_gene: TRBV19; abundance: .; d_gene: .; j_gene: TRBJ1-3; CDR3aa: CASTLRGAGNTIYF; CDR3nt: TGTGCCAGTACCCTCCGGGGGGCCGGAAACACCATATATTTT
v_gene: TRBV9; abundance: .; d_gene: TRBD2; j_gene: TRBJ2-7; CDR3aa: CASSGGFGTSGPYEQYF; CDR3nt: TGTGCCAGCAGCGGAGGTTTTGGGACTAGCGGACCCTACGAGCAGTACTTC